What follows describes a single TCR beta chain. Its antigen remains unidentified. No qualities accompany the bases; no much larger clone lies one base away. No immunosuppressive medication had been given to the ulcerative colitis patients before the diagnostic colonoscopy. A blood sample was drawn at the time of the colonoscopy. The Wizard kit (Promega) was used to extract genomic DNA from the blood and intestinal samples. Via the germline V gene, CDR1 is SGHRS and CDR2 YFSETQ. The junction carries 15 bases between V and J, which are trimmed by 4 bases and 5 bases respectively. The CDR3, cysteine through phenylalanine, is 15 amino acids long. The entry retains the CDR3 DNA only, 45 bases that are in frame from base 1. The sample belongs to a study of pediatric ulcerative colitis (dated by TCRdb to between 2018 and 2021). A note on the overall study: About seven ulcerative colitis patients had pancolitis and two had left-sided colitis, with histology consistent with ulcerative colitis in all. From nine newly diagnosed, treatment-naive pediatric ulcerative colitis patients and a handful of non-IBD control children, paired blood and rectal samples were collected. By Pediatric Ulcerative Colitis Activity Index, two patients had mild disease, four had moderate disease and three had acute severe colitis. Overall results and qualifications from the work: Two rectal CDR3 clonotypes were present in all ulcerative colitis patients and in none of the controls. Because repertoires came from total lymphocyte DNA, patterns in rare subsets such as regulatory T cells may not be reflected. Rectal repertoire features separated controls, mild-moderate and acute severe colitis patients; acute severe colitis showed reduced rectal diversity due to clonal expansions. Autologous blood-rectal clonal overlap was significantly higher in ulcerative colitis patients than in controls, suggesting increased T cell trafficking to inflamed tissue. For technical reasons, substantially fewer templates were yielded by the blood samples of two patients, and these blood samples were excluded from blood-rectal overlap analysis. With only a handful of individuals, the healthy control group was small.

Through the immunoSEQ TRB Survey service, multiplex V and J primers were used to amplify rearranged CDR3 beta regions from genomic DNA. Survey-level sequencing depth of up to 500,000 reads per sample was used to keep depth equal across samples. The libraries were purified, combined into pools and sequenced with Illumina technology. In the authors' own workflow: Productive clonality, sample overlap, pairwise scatters, CDR3 beta length, V/D/J gene usage and productiveness were assessed with immunoSEQ online tools. Alongside Shannon and Simpson indices, calculated diversity was computed as the number of unique rearrangements divided by total templates, multiplied by 100. Principal component analysis used the R prcomp function and ggbiplot package on Z-score normalized data. Morisita's index was used to quantify the clonal overlap between blood and rectum within each subject. Imported from immuneACCESS, the table was reduced by TCRdb to in-frame sequences with V and J called. These copies leave out some clones; in studies compared against another copy, an unresolved V gene accounts for under half, and the cause of the remainder is not known. Clone size and the V and J calls come from that table; the DNA yielded D and trimming. For this sample the table gives 25,000 to 35,000 clones, of which roughly four fifths were detected only once. Approximately 4.5% of the sample rests with the top ten.

The chain links TRBV5-1 with TRBJ1-4; TRBD1 is possibly the D segment (6 matching bases). The sequencing sample was made of blood. This clonotype was sampled from a boy aged 10-17 years with severe ulcerative colitis. The bases are TGCGCCAGCAGCACACAGACAGGCGGAAATGAAAAACTGTTTTTT. It translates as CASSTQTGGNEKLFF.